Listed below are T cell receptor beta chains from one sample, sequenced in a study of T-cell reconstitution after alpha-beta-depleted transplantation in children. One entry per CDR3 protein, called by TCRdb with MiXCR from the PCR reads. The sample records hundreds of thousands of distinct CDR3 sequences, 16% being singletons. Specimen: PBMCs from the stem cell graft donor, collected from the stem cell graft. These receptors originate from a human donor who donated a stem cell graft to a child with acute myeloid leukemia. CDR3s include the opening cysteine and the closing phenylalanine or tryptophan. The order of the fields is D gene, J gene, clone size, V gene, CDR3 protein, CDR3 DNA. A D gene is named only where the DNA matches it firmly. Where a row states a size, it is once, few, many or the class of an expanded clone; other rows omit it.

TRBD2	TRBJ2-1	few	TRBV7-8	CASSSPSGNRNEQFF	TGTGCCAGCAGCTCACCTAGCGGGAATCGTAATGAGCAGTTCTTC
NA	TRBJ1-5	many	TRBV29-1	CSVGMHNQPQHF	TGCAGCGTGGGGATGCACAATCAGCCCCAGCATTTT
TRBD1	TRBJ1-6	many	TRBV20-1	CSALRTGPSSYNSPLHF	TGCAGTGCTCTCCGGACAGGCCCGAGCTCCTATAATTCACCCCTCCACTTT
TRBD2	TRBJ2-1	many	TRBV20-1	CSAHVPLAGALRNEQFF	TGCAGTGCCCATGTCCCTCTAGCGGGGGCTTTACGCAATGAGCAGTTCTTC
TRBD1	TRBJ2-5	many	TRBV5-6	CASSFLGQGLGETQYF	TGTGCCAGCAGCTTCCTAGGACAGGGTTTAGGGGAGACCCAGTACTTC
NA	TRBJ2-5	few	TRBV2	CASSEQTQYF	TGTGCCAGCAGTGAACAGACCCAGTACTTC
NA	TRBJ1-6	NA	TRBV12-3/TRBV12-4	CASSYMNSSPLHF	TGTGCCAGCAGTTATATGAACAGCTCACCCCTCCACTTT
NA	TRBJ1-5	many	TRBV20-1	CSAITTGSGQPQHF	TGCAGTGCTATAACGACAGGTTCAGGCCAGCCCCAGCATTTT
NA	TRBJ1-1	NA	TRBV5-1	CASSFAGYTEAFF	TGCGCCAGCAGCTTCGCAGGGTACACTGAAGCTTTCTTT
TRBD1	TRBJ2-1	few	TRBV7-3	CASSESWDRGNEQFF	TGTGCCAGCAGCGAAAGTTGGGACAGGGGCAATGAGCAGTTCTTC
NA	TRBJ1-1	many	TRBV7-9	CASSPRTENTEAFF	TGTGCCAGCAGCCCCAGGACAGAGAACACTGAAGCTTTCTTT
TRBD1	TRBJ1-6	few	TRBV4-2	CASSQGLQGLNSPLHF	TGTGCCAGCAGCCAGGGCCTACAGGGGTTAAATTCACCCCTCCACTTT
NA	TRBJ1-1	many	TRBV12-3/TRBV12-4	CASSRDGLNTEAFF	TGTGCCAGCAGTCGAGACGGATTGAACACTGAAGCTTTCTTT
NA	TRBJ2-1	NA	TRBV6-2/TRBV6-3	CASSYMGSYNEQFF	TGTGCCAGCAGTTACATGGGCTCCTACAATGAGCAGTTCTTC
TRBD2	TRBJ2-1	many	TRBV7-6	CASKNLAGGDNEQFF	TGTGCCAGCAAGAACTTAGCGGGGGGAGACAATGAGCAGTTCTTC
TRBD2	TRBJ2-3	NA	TRBV5-5	CASSLEAGGLRTDTQYF	TGTGCCAGCAGCTTGGAAGCGGGGGGGCTGAGGACAGATACGCAGTATTTT
TRBD1	TRBJ2-4	many	TRBV29-1	CSAGAGGQEHKNIQYF	TGCAGCGCTGGCGCCGGCGGACAGGAACATAAAAACATTCAGTACTTC
NA	TRBJ2-1	NA	TRBV21-1	CASSKIARALDYNEQFF	TGTGCCAGCAGCAAAATCGCCCGGGCCCTGGATTACAATGAGCAGTTCTTC
NA	TRBJ1-2	NA	TRBV10-3	CATHRDGNYGYTF	TGTGCCACCCACCGGGACGGCAACTATGGCTACACCTTC
NA	TRBJ2-1	many	TRBV20-1	CSARASGAYNEQFF	TGCAGTGCTAGAGCCAGCGGCGCGTACAATGAGCAGTTCTTC
TRBD1	TRBJ2-7	few	TRBV7-8	CASSPNRDRTYEQYF	TGTGCCAGCAGCCCAAACCGGGACAGGACTTACGAGCAGTACTTC
NA	TRBJ2-7	few	TRBV5-1	CASSLVLGGGQYF	TGCGCCAGCAGCTTGGTTTTAGGAGGGGGGCAGTACTTC
NA	TRBJ2-2	many	TRBV29-1	CSVEVGAGTGELFF	TGCAGCGTTGAAGTTGGGGCGGGCACCGGGGAGCTGTTTTTT
NA	TRBJ2-1	many	TRBV7-2	CASSPQHSSYNEQFF	TGTGCCAGCAGCCCACAGCACAGCTCCTACAATGAGCAGTTCTTC
TRBD1	TRBJ2-5	NA	TRBV14	CASSQVGQDGETQYF	TGTGCCAGCAGCCAAGTCGGACAGGACGGAGAGACCCAGTACTTC
NA	TRBJ1-2	NA	TRBV6-6	CASSLRDYGYTF	TGTGCCAGCAGCCTACGGGACTATGGCTACACCTTC
NA	TRBJ2-2	few	TRBV7-2	CASSLGHPGGELFF	TGTGCCAGCAGCTTAGGACACCCCGGCGGGGAGCTGTTTTTT
TRBD1	TRBJ1-1	few	TRBV7-6	CASSPNLDRVNTEAFF	TGTGCCAGCAGCCCCAATCTGGACAGGGTGAACACTGAAGCTTTCTTT
NA	TRBJ2-3	few	TRBV30	CGGGRADTQYF	TGTGGGGGGGGCAGGGCAGATACGCAGTATTTT
NA	TRBJ1-3	NA	TRBV29-1	CSVRGGSNSGNTIYF	TGCAGCGTTAGGGGGGGCTCCAACTCTGGAAACACCATATATTTT
NA	TRBJ2-5	few	TRBV5-6	CASSPREETQYF	TGTGCCAGCAGCCCCCGAGAAGAGACCCAGTACTTC
NA	TRBJ1-5	few	TRBV6-1	CASCISGTASNQPQHF	TGTGCCAGCTGCATATCCGGGACGGCCTCCAATCAGCCCCAGCATTTT
NA	TRBJ2-7	few	TRBV7-9	CASRSGGLPSYEQYF	TGTGCCAGCAGGTCTGGGGGATTACCTTCTTACGAGCAGTACTTC
NA	TRBJ1-5	NA	TRBV4-3	CASSQDQDSASNQPQHF	TGCGCCAGCAGCCAAGATCAGGACAGTGCTAGCAATCAGCCCCAGCATTTT
NA	TRBJ2-4	many	TRBV6-5	CASSYSAALAKNIQYF	TGTGCCAGCAGTTACTCAGCGGCATTAGCCAAAAACATTCAGTACTTC
NA	TRBJ2-3	many	TRBV6-5	CASSYRGSTDTQYF	TGTGCCAGCAGTTACCGGGGGTCCACAGATACGCAGTATTTT
TRBD2	TRBJ2-1	many	TRBV20-1	CSAERGGRYEQFF	TGCAGTGCTGAGCGGGGGGGCCGGTATGAGCAGTTCTTC
NA	TRBJ2-1	NA	TRBV7-8	CASSLQVAVPPPYNEQFF	TGTGCCAGCAGCTTGCAAGTAGCGGTCCCGCCCCCATACAATGAGCAGTTCTTC
NA	TRBJ2-5	few	TRBV20-1	CSVEQASQETQYF	TGCAGTGTGGAACAGGCCTCTCAAGAGACCCAGTACTTC
TRBD1	TRBJ2-5	NA	TRBV25-1	CASSELGTQGETQYF	TGTGCCAGCAGTGAATTAGGGACACAGGGGGAGACCCAGTACTTC
TRBD1	TRBJ1-4	few	TRBV5-1	CASSLLETGAEKLFF	TGCGCCAGCAGCTTGTTGGAGACAGGGGCTGAAAAACTGTTTTTT
TRBD1	TRBJ1-1	many	TRBV29-1	CSVDADRGTMNTEAFF	TGCAGCGTTGATGCCGACAGGGGGACCATGAACACTGAAGCTTTCTTT
NA	TRBJ2-1	few	TRBV12-3/TRBV12-4	CASSSNPDTYNEQFF	TGTGCCAGCAGTTCCAATCCGGACACCTACAATGAGCAGTTCTTC
NA	TRBJ1-5	many	TRBV6-2/TRBV6-3	CASSFEGHNQPQHF	TGTGCCAGCAGTTTTGAGGGCCACAATCAGCCCCAGCATTTT
NA	TRBJ1-6	NA	TRBV6-4	CASSHSQGSPLHF	TGTGCCAGCAGTCATTCACAGGGATCACCCCTCCACTTT
NA	TRBJ1-1	many	TRBV20-1	CSARDGAKSTGNTEAFF	TGCAGTGCTAGAGATGGGGCAAAAAGCACGGGAAACACTGAAGCTTTCTTT
TRBD1	TRBJ1-1	NA	TRBV5-5	CASSHGQGSLDTEAFF	TGTGCCAGCAGCCACGGACAGGGGTCGCTTGACACTGAAGCTTTCTTT
NA	TRBJ1-5	few	TRBV20-1	CSARDPGAGWNQPQHF	TGCAGTGCTAGAGATCCGGGGGCCGGGTGGAATCAGCCCCAGCATTTT
NA	TRBJ2-5	many	TRBV5-5	CASIRPARPETQYF	TGTGCCAGCATCAGGCCAGCTCGACCGGAGACCCAGTACTTC
NA	TRBJ1-5	few	TRBV4-3	CASSQDRGANQPQHF	TGCGCCAGCAGCCAAGATCGGGGGGCCAATCAGCCCCAGCATTTT
NA	TRBJ2-5	NA	TRBV3-1	CASRPQWAQETQYF	TGTGCCAGCAGACCTCAATGGGCCCAAGAGACCCAGTACTTC
NA	TRBJ1-2	many	TRBV6-5	CASLAPGNYGYTF	TGTGCCAGCCTAGCCCCAGGGAACTATGGCTACACCTTC
NA	TRBJ1-2	many	TRBV20-1	CSARDPPTRDYGYTF	TGCAGTGCTAGAGACCCCCCGACTCGTGACTATGGCTACACCTTC